Here is one TCR beta chain with its context. This specimen belongs to a study of T cells expressing NK-cell markers. In the study overall: Sequencing of TCR beta repertoires drew on sorted CD3+CD56+NKG2C+, CD3+CD56+NKG2C- and CD3+CD56-NKG2C+ T cells.

TCRdb reprocessed the 5' RACE reads and reports one entry per CDR3 protein, with no DNA. Here the sample table reports 250,000 or so distinct CDR3 sequences. Sequencing was done on a sample of blood T cells: a sorted CD56 or NKG2C T cell subset, CD4+ or CD8+ T cells, or bulk PBMC T cells (not recorded which). The TCR sequence derives from a woman aged 18 to 75 in good health.

This CDR3 is CASSEAVRGSEQYF. The chain joins TRBV6-1 to TRBJ2-7. CDR1 MNHNS and CDR2 SASEGT come from the germline V gene. This CDR3 is 14 amino acids long.